The 26 T cell receptor beta chains listed next were all sequenced from one sample in a study of vaccination effects on CD4 cells after COVID-19. The data were produced by immunoSEQ multiplex PCR, yet TCRdb's version contains in-frame clones alone and is incomplete. The sample contains roughly 43,000 clones, 65% to 75% of which appear only once. Sequencing followed a ViraFEST assay step that expanded antigen-specific CD4+ T cells with viral peptide pools. CD4+ T cell isolation took place after approximately ten days of culture. Participants each got two BNT162b2 or mRNA-1273 vaccine doses. The antigens of these receptors remain unknown. The source material was CD4+ T cells from PBMCs cultured with HCoV-OC43 spike peptides, sampled after COVID-19 vaccination. Subset defined: HCoV-OC43 spike overlapping peptide pool stimulation. These receptor sequences come from a human donor who received a COVID-19 vaccine.

Written as DNA, the CDR3 is TGTGCCAGCAGCCAAGGGCATGCAGAGACCCAGTACTTC. The encoded protein is CASSQGHAETQYF. The gene calls are TRBV3-1 (or the pseudogene TRBV3-2) and TRBJ2-5, with D unclear. Germline CDR1 and CDR2: LGHDT and YNNKEL (reference sequence). Trimming pared 1 base from V and 4 bases from J, leaving 7 bases between. There are 13 residues in the CDR3.

The genes are TRBV15 and TRBJ1-3; D unresolved. Germline V gives CDR1 LNHNV, CDR2 YYDKDF (reference sequence). This CDR3 has 16 residues. V gave up 0 bases and J gave up 6 bases, with 15 bases separating them. The CDR3 coding sequence is TGTGCCACCAGCAGAGATAGAAGCGAAGGTTTAAACACCATATATTTT. Translated: CATSRDRSEGLNTIYF.

This chain uses TRBV10-3 with TRBJ2-4; D might be TRBD2 (6 bases). Germline CDR1 and CDR2: ENHRY and SYGVKD. This CDR3 has 17 residues. The V and J ends lost 4 bases and 4 bases respectively, with 20 bases between them. CDR3 sequence reads: CAISVQPTDGLKNIQYF. CDR3 nucleotides: TGTGCCATCAGTGTACAGCCGACGGACGGACTAAAAAACATTCAGTACTTC.

The gene calls are TRBV27 and TRBJ2-1; 14 nucleotides match TRBD2. The germline CDR1 and CDR2 sequences are MNHEY and SMNVEV (reference sequence). The V and J ends lost 5 bases and 2 bases, in that order; junction bases with no gene match: 11. This CDR3 is built from 19 residues. This CDR3 is CASSPYSRLAGGTYNEQFF. The CDR3 DNA is TGTGCCAGCAGTCCGTATAGTCGACTAGCGGGAGGGACCTACAATGAGCAGTTCTTC.

This sequence joins TRBV9 and TRBJ1-4, with D unresolved. Per germline, CDR1 SGDLS and CDR2 YYNGEE. V shed 3 bases and J shed 2 bases, with 14 bases lying between them. The CDR3 is 16 residues long. The CDR3 coding sequence is TGTGCCAGCAGCGCCCATTTAACTCTGACTAATGAAAAACTGTTTTTT. Amino acids: CASSAHLTLTNEKLFF.

The chain is built from TRBV30 and TRBJ1-4; D gene ambiguous. This CDR3 region has 12 residues. The V gene lost 0 bases and the J gene lost 10 bases, with 9 bases spanning the gap. Germline CDR1 and CDR2: GTSNPN and SVGIG (reference sequence). The CDR3 spells CAWSVPMGKLFF. CDR3 in DNA: TGTGCCTGGAGTGTACCCATGGGAAAACTGTTTTTT.

The J gene is TRBJ2-1, the V gene TRBV6-4; TRBD2 matches 13 bases. Germline trimming cut 3 bases from V and 4 bases from J; bases unmatched to any gene: 0. CDR3 size: 15 residues. Germline V CDR1 and CDR2: MRHNA, SNTAGT. CDR3 sequence reads: CASSEGLAGYNEQFF. The CDR3 region has the DNA TGTGCCAGCAGTGAGGGACTAGCGGGGTACAATGAGCAGTTCTTC.

The V and J genes are TRBV4-1 and TRBJ1-2, with D possibly being TRBD1 (6 bases). The V gene's germline CDR1 is MGHRA and CDR2 YSYEKL. Trimming removed 3 bases from V and 6 bases from J, with 14 bases in between. The CDR3 runs to 14 residues. CDR3 sequence (DNA): TGCGCCAGCAGCCATCGTACAGGGTACGATGGCTACACCTTC. It yields the protein CASSHRTGYDGYTF.

This clone has a single count. The rearrangement links TRBV19 to TRBJ1-2; TRBD1 is a possible D gene (6 bases). Germline CDR1 LNHDA, CDR2 SQIVND (reference sequence). V was trimmed by 6 bases and J by 1 base, leaving 15 bases between them. The CDR3 has 15 amino acids. CDR3 sequence: CASRPQGSLNYGYTF. CDR3 DNA sequence: TGTGCCAGTAGGCCCCAGGGGTCCCTTAACTATGGCTACACCTTC.

In this sample, this clone turned up a few times. The CDR3 region is CASSRSAGPYEQYF. The DNA for the CDR3 is TGTGCCAGTAGTCGGTCGGCGGGTCCCTACGAGCAGTACTTC. The chain uses TRBV19 and TRBJ2-7; tentatively, D is TRBD2 (5 bases). The length of the CDR3 is 14 residues. Germline CDR1 and CDR2: LNHDA and SQIVND (reference sequence). The ends were cut back, 5 bases at V and 2 bases at J, with 13 bases in the middle.

The V call is TRBV24-1, the J call TRBJ2-1; 11 bases line up with TRBD1. Looked up from germline, CDR1 is KGHDR and CDR2 is SFDVKD. V lost 9 bases and J lost 8; bases outside the gene matches: 14. CDR3 size: 16 residues. CDR3 bases: TGTGCCACCTCCTCCGCCGGGACAGGGGGTATGGATGAGCAGTTCTTC. Translation: CATSSAGTGGMDEQFF.

The chain employs TRBV6-5 and TRBJ2-2; D is ambiguous. Trimming cost V 10 bases and J 3 bases, with 12 bases left between them. The CDR3 spans 13 residues. Germline CDR1 is MNHEY and CDR2 is SVGAGI. CDR3 loop: CATRFSDTGELFF. In DNA, the CDR3 is TGTGCCACCCGGTTCAGCGACACCGGGGAGCTGTTTTTT.

This chain connects TRBV9 to TRBJ2-7; TRBD2 agrees at 7 bases. Germline values: CDR1 SGDLS, CDR2 YYNGEE. Trimming removed 3 bases from V and 3 bases from J; junction bases left unmatched: 0. CDR3 size: 12 residues. This chain's CDR3 is CASSAGGYEQYF. For the CDR3, the DNA is TGTGCCAGCAGCGCGGGGGGCTACGAGCAGTACTTC.

In its sample, this clone ranks as large. This chain links TRBV10-3 with TRBJ2-1; D may be TRBD1 (6 bases). The CDR3 loop spans 18 amino acids. Germline CDR1 reads ENHRY; CDR2 reads SYGVKD. Trimming cost V 2 bases and J 1 base, with 18 bases left between them. CDR3 region: CAISENPRDTISYNEQFF. The DNA for the CDR3 is TGTGCCATCAGTGAGAATCCCCGGGACACGATTTCCTACAATGAGCAGTTCTTC.

This clone was recorded at least ten times. The chain joins TRBV4-1 to TRBJ1-5, with a tentative D call TRBD1 (6 bases). V lost 1 base and J lost 2, with 18 bases in between. The CDR3 runs 18 residues. The V gene's germline CDR1 is MGHRA and CDR2 YSYEKL. CDR3 coding DNA: TGCGCCAGCAGCCAAGCCTCCAGGGGCGGCTCTCGCAATCAGCCCCAGCATTTT. It encodes CASSQASRGGSRNQPQHF.

DNA for the CDR3: TGTGCCAGCAGCTTAAGCCGGGGGGGGAGGGAGACCCAGTACTTC. Translated, it gives CASSLSRGGRETQYF. The chain combines TRBV5-5 with TRBJ2-5, with TRBD2 identical over 8 bases. The length of the CDR3 is 15 residues. From germline, CDR1 is SGHKS and CDR2 YYEKEE (reference sequence). V was pared by 2 bases and J by 5 bases, with 8 bases of the junction left unmatched. The entire variable domain, with the rest obtained from reference TRBV5-5 and TRBJ2-5, is as follows: DAGVTQSPTHLIKTRGQQVTLRCSPISGHKSVSWYQQVLGQGPQFIFQYYEKEERGRGNFPDRFSARQFPNYSSELNVNALLLGDSALYLCASSLSRGGRETQYFGPGTRLLVL.

V is TRBV6-4 and J is TRBJ1-1; 7 bases agree with TRBD1. The junction had 12 bases not matched to a gene; V was cut back by 6 bases and J by 2 bases. Germline values: CDR1 MRHNA, CDR2 SNTAGT. The CDR3 runs 16 residues. The CDR3 here is CASRDLTGPLNTEAFF. The CDR3 nucleotides read TGTGCCAGCAGAGATCTGACAGGGCCCCTAAACACTGAAGCTTTCTTT.

For the CDR3, the DNA is TGTGCCAGCAGCCAAACCGCCCCCGGGCCCTACGAGCAGTACTTC. This codes for CASSQTAPGPYEQYF. The V call is TRBV3-1 (or the pseudogene TRBV3-2), the J call TRBJ2-7; no clear D. V lost 2 bases to trimming and J lost 2 bases, with 13 bases between them. The CDR3 loop spans 15 amino acids. Germline V gene lookup returns CDR1 LGHDT and CDR2 YNNKEL (reference sequence).

The gene calls are TRBV19 and TRBJ1-2, with no clear D. Trimming shortened V by 6 bases and J by 7 bases, and 6 bases separated the two germline ends. CDR1 and CDR2 from the germline V gene are LNHDA and SQIVND (reference sequence). The CDR3 covers 10 residues. CDR3: CASRPRGYTF. For the CDR3, the DNA is TGTGCCAGTAGACCTCGTGGCTACACCTTC.

The V gene is TRBV6-1, the J gene TRBJ2-3; D remains ambiguous. The germline CDR1 and CDR2 sequences are MNHNS and SASEGT. The CDR3 is 14 amino acids. V lost 2 bases and J lost 3, with 9 bases in between. The DNA of the CDR3 is TGTGCCAGCAGTGAAAAATCCAGGACAGATACGCAGTATTTT. Translated, it gives CASSEKSRTDTQYF.

CDR3 protein: CASSEWNPGQERNTEAFF. In DNA, the CDR3 is TGTGCCAGCAGTGAATGGAACCCGGGACAGGAAAGGAACACTGAAGCTTTCTTT. The V gene is TRBV25-1, the J gene TRBJ1-1; 8 bases are shared with TRBD1. CDR3 length equals 18 residues. V shed 1 base, J shed 1 base, and the junction held 11 bases outside the gene matches. The V gene's germline CDR1 is MGHDK and CDR2 SYGVNS.

V gene TRBV7-7 combines with J gene TRBJ2-1; 13 bases match TRBD2. Per germline, CDR1 SSHAT and CDR2 FNYEAQ (reference sequence). This CDR3 spans 17 amino acids. V was clipped by 1 base and J by 7 bases; unmatched bases: 7. For the CDR3, the DNA is TGTGCCAGCAGCTTAGGACTAGCGGGAGGCCAGGGAAATGAGCAGTTCTTC. Its protein product is CASSLGLAGGQGNEQFF.

Remarks on this clone: Other nucleotide sequences in the sample specify the same CDR3. The V and J genes are TRBV12-3 or TRBV12-4 and TRBJ1-2, with D perhaps matching TRBD1 (5 bases). This CDR3 contains 13 residues. Trimming left V 0 bases short and J 5 bases short, with 7 bases between. CDR3 in amino acids: CASSLAGPYGYTF. The DNA for the CDR3 is TGTGCCAGCAGTTTAGCGGGGCCATATGGCTACACCTTC.

This clone was observed a few times. The J gene is TRBJ1-2, the V gene TRBV7-2; D not certain. V was pared by 5 bases and J by 7 bases, with 14 bases between. Germline V CDR1 and CDR2: SGHTA, FQGNSA. The CDR3 loop spans 13 amino acids. CDR3 amino acids: CASSAGGVGGYTF. In DNA form, the CDR3 reads TGTGCCAGCAGCGCCGGTGGGGTTGGTGGCTACACCTTC.

The rearrangement uses TRBV5-1 and TRBJ2-3, with no clear D. Trimming shortened V by 0 bases and J by 0 bases, and 8 bases separated the two germline ends. CDR1 and CDR2 (germline): SGHRS, YFSETQ. CDR3 length equals 15 residues. The chain's CDR3 is CASSLDSYSTDTQYF. The DNA for the CDR3 is TGCGCCAGCAGCTTGGATAGCTACAGCACAGATACGCAGTATTTT.

This chain connects TRBV19 to TRBJ2-3; D remains ambiguous. The V gene lost 3 bases and the J gene lost 2 bases, with 0 bases spanning the gap. The CDR3 runs to 11 residues. From germline, CDR1 is LNHDA and CDR2 SQIVND (reference sequence). CDR3 nucleotides: TGTGCCAGTAGTATCACAGATACGCAGTATTTT. Translated: CASSITDTQYF.